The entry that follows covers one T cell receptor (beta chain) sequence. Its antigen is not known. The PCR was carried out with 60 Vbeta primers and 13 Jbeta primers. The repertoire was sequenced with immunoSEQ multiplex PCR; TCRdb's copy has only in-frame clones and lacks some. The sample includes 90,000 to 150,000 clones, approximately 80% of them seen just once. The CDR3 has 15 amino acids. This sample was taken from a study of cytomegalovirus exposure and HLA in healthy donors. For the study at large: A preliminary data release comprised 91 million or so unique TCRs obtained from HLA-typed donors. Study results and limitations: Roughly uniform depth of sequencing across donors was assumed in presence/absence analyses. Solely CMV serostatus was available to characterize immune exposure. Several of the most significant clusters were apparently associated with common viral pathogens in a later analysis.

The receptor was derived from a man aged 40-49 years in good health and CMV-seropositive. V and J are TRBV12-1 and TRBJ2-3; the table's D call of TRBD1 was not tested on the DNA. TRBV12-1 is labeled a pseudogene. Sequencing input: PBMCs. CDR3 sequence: CASSPTGFETDTQYF. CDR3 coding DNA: TGTGCCAGCAGCCCGACAGGGTTCGAAACAGATACGCAGTATTTT.